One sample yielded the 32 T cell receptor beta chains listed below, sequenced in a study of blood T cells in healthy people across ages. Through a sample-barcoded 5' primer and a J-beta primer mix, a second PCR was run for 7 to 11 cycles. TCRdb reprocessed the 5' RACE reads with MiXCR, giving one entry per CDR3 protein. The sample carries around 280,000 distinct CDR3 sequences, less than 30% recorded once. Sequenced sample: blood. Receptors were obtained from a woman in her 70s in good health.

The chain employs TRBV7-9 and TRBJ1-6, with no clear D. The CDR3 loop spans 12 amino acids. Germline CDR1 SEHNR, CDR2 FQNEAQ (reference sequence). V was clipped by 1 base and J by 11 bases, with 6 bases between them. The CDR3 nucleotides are TGTGCCAGCAGCTTAGAGGATACACCCCTCCACTTT. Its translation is CASSLEDTPLHF.

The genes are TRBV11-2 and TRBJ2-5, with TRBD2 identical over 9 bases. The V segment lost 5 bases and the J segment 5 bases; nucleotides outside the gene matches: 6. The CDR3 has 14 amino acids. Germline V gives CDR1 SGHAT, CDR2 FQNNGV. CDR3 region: CASSPRLAEETQYF. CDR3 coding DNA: TGTGCCAGCAGCCCGAGACTAGCGGAGGAGACCCAGTACTTC.

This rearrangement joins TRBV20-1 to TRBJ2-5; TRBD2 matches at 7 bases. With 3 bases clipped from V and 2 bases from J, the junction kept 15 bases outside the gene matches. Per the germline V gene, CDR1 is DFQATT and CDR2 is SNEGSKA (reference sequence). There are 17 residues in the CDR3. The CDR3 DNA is TGCAGTGCTAGGGTTTTCAGGGCGGGAGTAGTTCAAGAGACCCAGTACTTC. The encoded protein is CSARVFRAGVVQETQYF.

This CDR3 reads CSARAVAGNYNEQFF. The CDR3 DNA reads as TGCAGTGCTAGGGCGGTAGCGGGAAACTACAATGAGCAGTTCTTC. The chain is built from TRBV20-1 and TRBJ2-1; 8 bases align to TRBD2. The V gene end was trimmed by 3 bases and the J gene end by 3 bases; junction bases not matched to a gene: 7. CDR1 is DFQATT, CDR2 SNEGSKA, per germline (reference sequence). The CDR3 loop spans 15 amino acids.

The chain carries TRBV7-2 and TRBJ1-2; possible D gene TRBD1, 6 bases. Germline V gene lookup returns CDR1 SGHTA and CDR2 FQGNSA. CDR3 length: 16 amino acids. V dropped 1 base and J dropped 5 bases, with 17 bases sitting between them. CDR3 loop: CASSLGQGSARYGYTF. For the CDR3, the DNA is TGTGCCAGCAGCTTAGGGCAGGGGTCAGCTCGGTATGGCTACACCTTC.

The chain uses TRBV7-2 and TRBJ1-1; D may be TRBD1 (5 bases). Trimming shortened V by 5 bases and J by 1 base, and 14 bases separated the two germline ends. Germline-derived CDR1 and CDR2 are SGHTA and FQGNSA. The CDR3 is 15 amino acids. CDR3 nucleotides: TGTGCCAGCAGCCGCGGGACTAGCGGGAACACTGAAGCTTTCTTT. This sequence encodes CASSRGTSGNTEAFF. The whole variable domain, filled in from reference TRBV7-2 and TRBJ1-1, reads GAGVSQSPSNKVTEKGKDVELRCDPISGHTALYWYRQSLGQGLEFLIYFQGNSAPDKSGLPSDRFSAERTGGSVSTLTIQRTQQEDSAVYLCASSRGTSGNTEAFFGQGTRLTVV.

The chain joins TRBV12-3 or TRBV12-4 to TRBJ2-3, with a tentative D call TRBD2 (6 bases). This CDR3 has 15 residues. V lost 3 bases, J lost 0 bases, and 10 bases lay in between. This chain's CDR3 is CASSFSGKSTDTQYF. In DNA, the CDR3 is TGTGCCAGCAGTTTTAGCGGCAAAAGCACAGATACGCAGTATTTT.

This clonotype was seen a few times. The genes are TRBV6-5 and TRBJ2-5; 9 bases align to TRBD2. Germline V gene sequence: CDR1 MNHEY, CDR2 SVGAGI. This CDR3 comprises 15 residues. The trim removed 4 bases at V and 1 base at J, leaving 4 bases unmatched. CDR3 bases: TGTGCCAGCAGTTCAAGCGGGAGGTCCCAAGAGACCCAGTACTTC. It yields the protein CASSSSGRSQETQYF.

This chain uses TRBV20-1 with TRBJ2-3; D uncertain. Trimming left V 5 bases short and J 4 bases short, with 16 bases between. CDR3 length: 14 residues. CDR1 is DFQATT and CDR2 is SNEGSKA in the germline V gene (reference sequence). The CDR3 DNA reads TGCAGTGCTTATGGGTTATTCGAGGCAGATACGCAGTATTTT. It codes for CSAYGLFEADTQYF.

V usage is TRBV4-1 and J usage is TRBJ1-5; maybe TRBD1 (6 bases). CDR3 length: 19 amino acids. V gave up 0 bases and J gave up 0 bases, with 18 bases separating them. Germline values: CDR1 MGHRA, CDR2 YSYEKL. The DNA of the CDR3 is TGCGCCAGCAGCCAAGATAGTTTAGACAGGTCCTATAGCAATCAGCCCCAGCATTTT. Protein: CASSQDSLDRSYSNQPQHF.

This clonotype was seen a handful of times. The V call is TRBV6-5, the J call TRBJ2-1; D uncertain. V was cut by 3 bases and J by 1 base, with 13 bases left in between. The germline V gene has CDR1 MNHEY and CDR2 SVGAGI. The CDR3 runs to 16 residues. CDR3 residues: CASSYSGLESYNEQFF. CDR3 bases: TGTGCCAGCAGTTATTCGGGTCTGGAGTCCTACAATGAGCAGTTCTTC.

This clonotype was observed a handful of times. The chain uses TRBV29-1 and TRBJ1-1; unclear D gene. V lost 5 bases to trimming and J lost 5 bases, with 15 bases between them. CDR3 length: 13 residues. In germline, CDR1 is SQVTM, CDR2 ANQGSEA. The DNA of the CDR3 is TGCAGCGTTCTTGAGCTGGGGAATACTGAAGCTTTCTTT. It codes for CSVLELGNTEAFF.

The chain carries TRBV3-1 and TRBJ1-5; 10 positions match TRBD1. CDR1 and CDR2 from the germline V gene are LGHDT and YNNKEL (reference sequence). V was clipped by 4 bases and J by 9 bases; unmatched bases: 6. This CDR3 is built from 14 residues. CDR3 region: CASSLKDRGGPQHF. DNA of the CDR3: TGTGCCAGCAGCCTTAAGGACAGGGGGGGGCCCCAGCATTTT.

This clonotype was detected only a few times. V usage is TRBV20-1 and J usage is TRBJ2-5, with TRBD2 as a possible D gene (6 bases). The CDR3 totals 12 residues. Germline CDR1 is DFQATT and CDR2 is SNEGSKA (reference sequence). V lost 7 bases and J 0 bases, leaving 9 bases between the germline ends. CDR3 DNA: TGCAGTGTGGGACTTAACCAAGAGACCCAGTACTTC. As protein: CSVGLNQETQYF.

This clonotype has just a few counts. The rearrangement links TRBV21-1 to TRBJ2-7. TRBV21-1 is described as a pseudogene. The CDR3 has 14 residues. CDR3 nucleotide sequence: TGTGCCAGCAGCGACCGACAGGATCCCTACGAGCAGTACTTC. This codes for CASSDRQDPYEQYF.

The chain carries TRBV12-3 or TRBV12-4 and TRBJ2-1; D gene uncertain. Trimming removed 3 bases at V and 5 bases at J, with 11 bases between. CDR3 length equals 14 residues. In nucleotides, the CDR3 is TGTGCCAGCAGTTTGCTTGGCCCAAACAATGAGCAGTTCTTC. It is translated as CASSLLGPNNEQFF.

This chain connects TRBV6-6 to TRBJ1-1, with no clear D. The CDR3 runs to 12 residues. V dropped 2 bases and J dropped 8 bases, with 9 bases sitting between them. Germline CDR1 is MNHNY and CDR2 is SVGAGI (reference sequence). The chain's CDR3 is CASSYGGGEAFF. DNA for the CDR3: TGTGCCAGCAGTTACGGCGGAGGAGAAGCTTTCTTT.

The CDR3 nucleotides read TGCAGCGTTGGGGGGAATGAAAAACTGTTTTTT. The encoded protein is CSVGGNEKLFF. The chain combines TRBV29-1 with TRBJ1-4; tentatively, D is TRBD1 (5 bases). This CDR3 contains 11 residues. The ends were cut back, 4 bases at V and 5 bases at J, with 5 bases in the middle. Germline-derived CDR1 and CDR2 are SQVTM and ANQGSEA.

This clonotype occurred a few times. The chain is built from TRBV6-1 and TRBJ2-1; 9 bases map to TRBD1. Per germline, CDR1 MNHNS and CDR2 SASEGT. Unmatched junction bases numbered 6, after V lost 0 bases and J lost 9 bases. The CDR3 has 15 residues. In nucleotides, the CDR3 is TGTGCCAGCAGTGAAGCAGATGGGACAGGGTCTGAGCAGTTCTTC. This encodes CASSEADGTGSEQFF.

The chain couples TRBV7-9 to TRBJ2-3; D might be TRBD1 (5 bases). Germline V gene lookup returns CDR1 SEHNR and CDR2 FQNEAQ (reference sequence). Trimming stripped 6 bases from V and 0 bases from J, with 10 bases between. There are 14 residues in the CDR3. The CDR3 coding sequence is TGTGCCAGCAGACGGACACTTAGCACAGATACGCAGTATTTT. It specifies CASRRTLSTDTQYF.

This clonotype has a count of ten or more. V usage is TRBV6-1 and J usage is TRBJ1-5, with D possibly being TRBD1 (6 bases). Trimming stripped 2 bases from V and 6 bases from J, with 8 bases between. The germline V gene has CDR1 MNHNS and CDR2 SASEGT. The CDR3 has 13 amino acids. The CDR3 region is CASSEQGFQPQHF. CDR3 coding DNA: TGTGCCAGCAGTGAACAGGGGTTTCAGCCCCAGCATTTT.

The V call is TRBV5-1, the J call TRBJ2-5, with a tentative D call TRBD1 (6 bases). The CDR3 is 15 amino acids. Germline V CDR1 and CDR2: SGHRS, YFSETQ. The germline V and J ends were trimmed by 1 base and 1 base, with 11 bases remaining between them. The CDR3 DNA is TGCGCCAGCAGCTTGCCCCGGACAGCCCAAGAGACCCAGTACTTC. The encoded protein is CASSLPRTAQETQYF.

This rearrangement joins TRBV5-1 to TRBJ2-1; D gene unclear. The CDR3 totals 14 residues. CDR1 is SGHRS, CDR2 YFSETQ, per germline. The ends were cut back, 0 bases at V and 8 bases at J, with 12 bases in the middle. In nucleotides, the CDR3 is TGCGCCAGCAGCTTGGTTACGGGTCCGGATGAGCAGTTCTTC. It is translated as CASSLVTGPDEQFF.

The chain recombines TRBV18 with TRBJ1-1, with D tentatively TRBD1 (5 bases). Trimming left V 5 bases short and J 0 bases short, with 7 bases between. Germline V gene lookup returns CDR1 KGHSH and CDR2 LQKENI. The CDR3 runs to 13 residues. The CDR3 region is CASSAQVNTEAFF. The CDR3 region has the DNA TGTGCCAGCTCAGCACAGGTGAACACTGAAGCTTTCTTT. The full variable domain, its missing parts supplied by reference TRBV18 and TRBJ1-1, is NAGVMQNPRHLVRRRGQEARLRCSPMKGHSHVYWYRQLPEEGLKFMVYLQKENIIDESGMPKERFSAEFPKEGPSILRIQQVVRGDSAAYFCASSAQVNTEAFFGQGTRLTVV.

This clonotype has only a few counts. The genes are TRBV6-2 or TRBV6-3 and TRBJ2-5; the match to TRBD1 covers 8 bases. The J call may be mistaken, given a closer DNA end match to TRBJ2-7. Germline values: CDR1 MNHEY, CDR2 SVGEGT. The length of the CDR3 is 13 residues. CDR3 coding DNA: TGTGCCAGCACCCGGACAGGGCTCTACGAGCAGTACTTC. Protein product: CASTRTGLYEQYF.

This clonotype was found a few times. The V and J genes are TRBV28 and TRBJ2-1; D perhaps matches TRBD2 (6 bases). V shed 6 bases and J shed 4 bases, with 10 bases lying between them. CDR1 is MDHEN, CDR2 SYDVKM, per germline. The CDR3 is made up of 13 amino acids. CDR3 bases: TGTGCCAGCAGCTCCGGGAGATACAATGAGCAGTTCTTC. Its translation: CASSSGRYNEQFF.

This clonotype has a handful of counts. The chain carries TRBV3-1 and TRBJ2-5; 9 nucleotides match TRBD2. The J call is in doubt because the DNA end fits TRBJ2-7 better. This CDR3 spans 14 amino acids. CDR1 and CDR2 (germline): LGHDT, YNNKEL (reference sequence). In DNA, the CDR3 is TGTGCCAGCAGCCAGGCGGGAGGGTACGGCGAGCAGTACTTC. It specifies CASSQAGGYGEQYF.

CDR3 sequence (DNA): TGCGCCAGCAGGACGGGGGCGGGAATCTACGAGCAGTACTTC. This gives the protein CASRTGAGIYEQYF. The chain has TRBV5-1 and TRBJ2-7, with D perhaps matching TRBD1 or TRBD2 (6 bases each). The CDR3 spans 14 residues. Trimming stripped 5 bases from V and 3 bases from J, with 15 bases between. Germline assignment: CDR1 SGHRS and CDR2 YFSETQ. The whole variable domain, filled in from reference TRBV5-1 and TRBJ2-7, reads KAGVTQTPRYLIKTRGQQVTLSCSPISGHRSVSWYQQTPGQGLQFLFEYFSETQRNKGNFPGRFSGRQFSNSRSEMNVSTLELGDSALYLCASRTGAGIYEQYFGPGTRLTVT.

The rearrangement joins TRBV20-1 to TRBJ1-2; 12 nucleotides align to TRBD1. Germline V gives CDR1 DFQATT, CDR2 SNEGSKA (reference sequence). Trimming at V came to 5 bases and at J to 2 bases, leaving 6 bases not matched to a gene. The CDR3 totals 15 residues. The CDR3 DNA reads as TGCAGTGCTGGCCGGGACAGGGGGCGCAACTATGGCTACACCTTC. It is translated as CSAGRDRGRNYGYTF.

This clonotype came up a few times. CDR3 DNA sequence: TGCAGTGCTAGAGAGGGGCCATTCGGGCATTCACCCCTCCACTTT. It yields the protein CSAREGPFGHSPLHF. This chain connects TRBV20-1 to TRBJ1-6, with D maybe TRBD1 (5 bases). Germline assignment: CDR1 DFQATT and CDR2 SNEGSKA (reference sequence). Trimming left V 0 bases short and J 8 bases short, with 14 bases between. CDR3 length: 15 amino acids.

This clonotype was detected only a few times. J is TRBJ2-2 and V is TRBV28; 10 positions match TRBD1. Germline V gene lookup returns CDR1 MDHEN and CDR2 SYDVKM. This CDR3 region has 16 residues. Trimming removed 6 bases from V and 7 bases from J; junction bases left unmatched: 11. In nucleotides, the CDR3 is TGTGCCAGCAGACGACGGACAGGGGGGGTTCGCGGGGAGCTGTTTTTT. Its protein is CASRRRTGGVRGELFF.

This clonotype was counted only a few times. The CDR3 loop reads CATRTGNQPQHF. CDR3 DNA: TGTGCCACCCGGACAGGGAATCAGCCCCAGCATTTT. The gene calls are TRBV10-3 and TRBJ1-5; 8 bases are shared with TRBD1. Germline CDR1 and CDR2: ENHRY and SYGVKD. The V and J ends lost 10 bases and 4 bases, in that order; junction bases with no gene match: 3. This CDR3 spans 12 amino acids.